These 15 T cell receptor beta chains were sequenced from one sample in a study of T cells expressing NK-cell markers (dated by TCRdb to the early 2020s). Libraries were built with 5' RACE. Sequenced on an Illumina HiSeq 2000. The reads were reprocessed in TCRdb, with one entry per CDR3 protein sequence and no accompanying DNA. This sample's table has entries for a few hundred thousand distinct CDR3 sequences. The top ten clones comprise almost 1.5% of the sample. The source material was blood T cells: a sorted CD56 or NKG2C T cell subset, CD4+ or CD8+ T cells, or bulk PBMC T cells (not recorded which). The receptors come from a woman in her forties or fifties in good health. Donor details come from another sample of the same person, matched by shared clones.

V and J are TRBV6-1 and TRBJ2-2; no DNA is available, so the TRBD1 call from TCRdb remains unchecked. Germline CDR1 MNHNS, CDR2 SASEGT. The CDR3 length is 14 residues. The CDR3 here is CASRQDRAIGELFF.

The V gene is TRBV3-1, the J gene TRBJ1-4; TCRdb gives TRBD1 as the D gene, but with no DNA this cannot be confirmed. Germline V lookup: CDR1 LGHDT, CDR2 YNNKEL (reference sequence). This CDR3 spans 16 amino acids. The CDR3 sequence is CASSAASGTPNEKLFF. The variable domain in full, with the rest retrieved from reference TRBV3-1 and TRBJ1-4, is DTAVSQTPKYLVTQMGNDKSIKCEQNLGHDTMYWYKQDSKKFLKIMFSYNNKELIINETVPNRFSPKSPDKAHLNLHINSLELGDSAVYFCASSAASGTPNEKLFFGSGTQLSVL.

J is TRBJ2-3 and V is TRBV12-3 or TRBV12-4; TCRdb proposes TRBD2, but this gene call is untestable without DNA. This CDR3 contains 16 residues. The CDR3 sequence: CASTYRGLAWPDTQYF.

This CDR3 reads CASSFGGQSSDTQYF. This chain connects TRBV12-3 or TRBV12-4 to TRBJ2-3; TCRdb proposes TRBD1, but this gene call is untestable without DNA. This CDR3 spans 15 amino acids.

This chain links TRBV10-3 with TRBJ2-6; TCRdb's D call of TRBD1 is untestable without DNA. CDR3 length: 18 residues. Germline CDR1 reads ENHRY; CDR2 reads SYGVKD. The CDR3 spells CAISESRTGGSGANVLTF.

This rearrangement joins TRBV3-1 to TRBJ2-3; TCRdb lists TRBD2, though no DNA is available to test this call. CDR1 is LGHDT and CDR2 is YNNKEL in the germline V gene (reference sequence). This CDR3 is built from 16 residues. This CDR3 reads CASSQGSGSRTDTQYF.

V and J are TRBV6-1 and TRBJ2-7; the D gene TCRdb calls, TRBD2, cannot be checked with no DNA. The germline gives CDR1 MNHNS, CDR2 SASEGT. The CDR3 loop spans 12 amino acids. CDR3 sequence reads: CASSLAAREQYF.

V and J are TRBV20-1 and TRBJ2-3. This CDR3 has 13 residues. Germline-derived CDR1 and CDR2 are DFQATT and SNEGSKA (reference sequence). The CDR3 loop is CSARFLGTDTQYF.

The chain couples TRBV12-3 or TRBV12-4 to TRBJ2-1; the D gene TCRdb calls, TRBD2, cannot be checked with no DNA. The CDR3 spans 11 residues. The chain's CDR3 is CASSAGTSGFF.

CDR3 protein: CASSPQGANGEQYF. This rearrangement joins TRBV5-1 to TRBJ2-7; TCRdb returns TRBD1, unconfirmable since there is no DNA. Looked up from germline, CDR1 is SGHRS and CDR2 is YFSETQ. The length of the CDR3 is 14 residues.

This chain joins TRBV5-1 and TRBJ1-2; the D call of TRBD1 rests on TCRdb alone, since no DNA is present to check it. Per the germline V gene, CDR1 is SGHRS and CDR2 is YFSETQ. The CDR3 consists of 12 residues. CDR3 in amino acids: CATRGDPGGYTF.

The chain uses TRBV6-5 and TRBJ2-5; TCRdb designates TRBD1, a call that cannot be tested without DNA. Germline CDR1 reads MNHEY; CDR2 reads SVGAGI. The CDR3 covers 16 residues. The CDR3 spells CASSYFQGSGQETQYF.

V usage is TRBV5-1 and J usage is TRBJ2-7; TCRdb's assignment of TRBD1 cannot be checked, as there is no DNA. The CDR3 runs to 18 residues. The germline gives CDR1 SGHRS, CDR2 YFSETQ. This CDR3 reads CASSPGQVTSPSSYEQYF.

This chain uses TRBV20-1 with TRBJ2-1; the TRBD2 assignment by TCRdb is unverifiable without DNA. The germline V gene has CDR1 DFQATT and CDR2 SNEGSKA (reference sequence). The CDR3 covers 14 residues. The CDR3 protein is CSATPSGSGSNQFF.

The chain uses TRBV20-1 and TRBJ2-5; with no DNA, the TCRdb D assignment of TRBD1 cannot be verified. The germline gives CDR1 DFQATT, CDR2 SNEGSKA (reference sequence). CDR3 size: 13 residues. The CDR3: CSAQRGVGETQYF.